This entry lists 2 T cell receptor beta chains sequenced from one sample in a study of early T cells in non-severe SARS-CoV-2 infection (TCRdb year 2021). The library was built by means of 5' RACE. The data were produced on a NextSeq 500. Starting from the raw public reads, TCRdb applied fastp trimming at Q25, assembled clones with MiXCR and retained in-frame beta chains. Merged by CDR3 protein, the rows form single entries marked with the most common genes and DNA. Across this sample there are 55,000 to 80,000 distinct CDR3 sequences, with 11% seen only once. 3.5% to 4% of the sample goes to the ten largest clones. Sequenced input: whole blood. These receptor sequences come from an adult who was a healthcare worker with PCR-confirmed SARS-CoV-2 infection or an uninfected control (not recorded which).

This clonotype was recorded at least ten times. The rearrangement links TRBV18 to TRBJ1-1; tentatively, D is TRBD1 (5 bases). The germline gives CDR1 KGHSH, CDR2 LQKENI. The CDR3 consists of 16 residues. Trimming pared 8 bases from V and 4 bases from J, leaving 23 bases between. This CDR3 is CASLWAQQGRSTEAFF. The DNA for the CDR3 is TGTGCCAGCCTTTGGGCACAGCAGGGTCGCAGCACTGAAGCTTTCTTT.

This clonotype was recorded many times. This chain uses TRBV6-5 with TRBJ2-3; TRBD1 is a possible D gene (5 bases). Per germline, CDR1 MNHEY and CDR2 SVGAGI. CDR3 length: 16 residues. Trimming took off 2 bases at V and 0 bases at J, with 12 bases between the two ends. The CDR3 spells CASSYVAGWSTDTQYF. In DNA, the CDR3 is TGTGCCAGCAGTTACGTCGCAGGGTGGAGCACAGATACGCAGTATTTT.